A single sample is the source of the 14 T cell receptor beta chains below, sequenced in a study of OX40 agonist ivuxolimab in advanced cancers. The protocol was immunoSEQ multiplex PCR, while the TCRdb copy is restricted to in-frame clones and leaves out a portion. The sample carries 70,000 or so clones, approximately 82% recorded once. This sample comprised CD4+ or CD8+ T cells sorted from blood, obtained in a trial of the OX40 agonist ivuxolimab. Receptor source: an adult with an advanced solid tumor such as melanoma, head and neck, liver or kidney cancer.

This clone came up a few times. The rearrangement joins TRBV4-3 to TRBJ2-1; 8 bases are a match to TRBD1. This CDR3 is built from 14 residues. Germline V gene data show CDR1 as LGHNA and CDR2 as YSLEER. Trimming removed 8 bases from V and 9 bases from J; junction bases left unmatched: 12. CDR3 DNA: TGCGCCAGCGGATCGGGACAGGTAGAGGGTGAGCAGTTCTTC. Translated, it gives CASGSGQVEGEQFF.

V is TRBV5-1 and J is TRBJ1-2; 8 bases agree with TRBD1. V was pared by 2 bases and J by 4 bases, with 4 bases of the junction left unmatched. This CDR3 is 14 amino acids long. Looked up from germline, CDR1 is SGHRS and CDR2 is YFSETQ. The CDR3 reads CASSLSGQGYGYTF. CDR3 coding DNA: TGCGCCAGCAGCTTATCAGGACAGGGCTATGGCTACACCTTC. The full variable domain, with the rest looked up from reference TRBV5-1 and TRBJ1-2, is KAGVTQTPRYLIKTRGQQVTLSCSPISGHRSVSWYQQTPGQGLQFLFEYFSETQRNKGNFPGRFSGRQFSNSRSEMNVSTLELGDSALYLCASSLSGQGYGYTFGSGTRLTVV.

There are a few counts of this clone. The rearrangement links TRBV5-6 to TRBJ1-1, with TRBD1 as a possible D gene (6 bases). Germline values: CDR1 SGHDT, CDR2 YYEEEE. Trimming shortened V by 5 bases and J by 7 bases, and 15 bases separated the two germline ends. The CDR3 length is 13 residues. The CDR3, as DNA: TGTGCCAGCAGAGCCGGGACAACGGGTGAAGCTTTCTTT. As protein: CASRAGTTGEAFF. The variable domain in full, with the rest retrieved from reference TRBV5-6 and TRBJ1-1, is DAGVTQSPTHLIKTRGQQVTLRCSPKSGHDTVSWYQQALGQGPQFIFQYYEEEERQRGNFPDRFSGHQFPNYSSELNVNALLLGDSALYLCASRAGTTGEAFFGQGTRLTVV.

This chain links TRBV5-8 with TRBJ1-6, with D tentatively TRBD1 (6 bases). The CDR3 length is 18 residues. Between the trimmed V and J ends, which lost 5 bases and 0 bases, there was a span of 18 bases. Germline CDR1 SGHTS, CDR2 YDEGEE. The CDR3 region has the DNA TGTGCCAGCAGGAACACAGGGTCTTCAAGCTCCTATAATTCACCCCTCCACTTT. It specifies CASRNTGSSSSYNSPLHF.

V and J are TRBV29-1 and TRBJ1-2, with D uncertain. The CDR3 has 13 amino acids. V lost 3 bases, J lost 4 bases, and 12 bases lay in between. Germline V gives CDR1 SQVTM, CDR2 ANQGSEA. The CDR3 spells CSVDPGAPYGYTF. CDR3 sequence (DNA): TGCAGCGTTGATCCAGGCGCGCCCTATGGCTACACCTTC.

V gene TRBV2 combines with J gene TRBJ1-2, with 7 nucleotides matching TRBD1. Germline V lookup: CDR1 SNHLY, CDR2 FYNNEI. V dropped 4 bases and J dropped 2; count of bases not matched to a gene: 7. There are 15 residues in the CDR3. The CDR3 nucleotides are TGTGCCAGCAGTGGATCCATGACAGGGAACTATGGCTACACCTTC. Its translation is CASSGSMTGNYGYTF. Full variable domain (rest looked up from reference TRBV2 and TRBJ1-2): EPEVTQTPSHQVTQMGQEVILRCVPISNHLYFYWYRQILGQKVEFLVSFYNNEISEKSEIFDDQFSVERPDGSNFTLKIRSTKLEDSAMYFCASSGSMTGNYGYTFGSGTRLTVV.

The chain couples TRBV19 to TRBJ2-1; the D gene is possibly TRBD2 (6 bases). This CDR3 has 12 amino acids. Trimming took 4 bases from V and 9 from J, leaving 10 bases between them. In germline, CDR1 is LNHDA, CDR2 SQIVND (reference sequence). The CDR3 protein is CASSTWEVEQFF. In nucleotides, the CDR3 is TGTGCCAGTAGTACATGGGAGGTTGAGCAGTTCTTC.

The CDR3 protein is CASSLNRQVVDTDTQYF. The CDR3, as DNA: TGTGCCAGCTCACTAAATCGACAGGTTGTTGACACAGATACGCAGTATTTT. The chain links TRBV18 to TRBJ2-3; possible D gene TRBD1, 6 bases. The CDR3 is 17 amino acids. V was shortened by 4 bases and J by 2 bases, with 19 bases between the two germline ends. Germline CDR1 is KGHSH and CDR2 is LQKENI.

The chain is built from TRBV27 and TRBJ1-4; D is uncertain. The V gene lost 6 bases and the J gene lost 5 bases, with 10 bases spanning the gap. The CDR3 is 13 residues long. CDR1 is MNHEY, CDR2 SMNVEV, per germline (reference sequence). The CDR3 region is CASSTIINEKLFF. CDR3 nucleotide sequence: TGTGCCAGCAGCACAATTATAAATGAAAAACTGTTTTTT.

This clone has only one observation. This chain uses TRBV7-2 with TRBJ2-2; 8 nucleotides align to TRBD2. This CDR3 is built from 14 residues. CDR1 and CDR2 (germline): SGHTA, FQGNSA. V lost 5 bases to trimming and J lost 7 bases; unmatched junction nucleotides: 6. The CDR3 spells CASSPSGGYGELFF. The CDR3 DNA is TGTGCCAGCAGCCCGAGCGGGGGTTACGGGGAGCTGTTTTTT.

The chain carries TRBV5-1 and TRBJ2-7; 9 positions match TRBD1. The CDR3 sequence is 13 residues long. Germline CDR1 is SGHRS and CDR2 is YFSETQ. After removal of 0 bases from V and 5 bases from J, the junction contained 0 bases not matched to a gene. The CDR3 loop reads CASSLGDRDEQYF. CDR3 DNA sequence: TGCGCCAGCAGCTTGGGGGACAGGGACGAGCAGTACTTC.

The V and J genes are TRBV7-2 and TRBJ2-1, with TRBD1 matching over 10 bases. This CDR3 is built from 15 residues. The V gene's germline CDR1 is SGHTA and CDR2 FQGNSA. The V segment lost 7 bases and the J segment 4 bases; nucleotides outside the gene matches: 7. The CDR3 loop is CASMPGQGIYNEQFF. Written as DNA, the CDR3 is TGTGCCAGCATGCCGGGACAGGGGATTTACAATGAGCAGTTCTTC.

The chain employs TRBV7-2 and TRBJ1-2; the D gene is possibly TRBD1 (5 bases). Germline V gene sequence: CDR1 SGHTA, CDR2 FQGNSA. V was shortened by 1 base and J by 3 bases, with 15 bases between the two germline ends. The CDR3 sequence is 16 residues long. CDR3 DNA sequence: TGTGCCAGCAGCTTAGAGCAGGGTCAGGTATACTATGGCTACACCTTC. This translates into CASSLEQGQVYYGYTF.

This clone showed up just once. The chain couples TRBV5-4 to TRBJ2-3; a possible D gene is TRBD1 (5 bases). The CDR3 extends over 14 amino acids. The V gene lost 1 base and the J gene lost 5 bases, with 11 bases spanning the gap. Germline CDR1 is SGHNT and CDR2 is YYREEE (reference sequence). CDR3 protein: CASSLSRAGDTQYF. The CDR3 region has the DNA TGTGCCAGCAGCTTGTCCAGGGCTGGAGATACGCAGTATTTT.